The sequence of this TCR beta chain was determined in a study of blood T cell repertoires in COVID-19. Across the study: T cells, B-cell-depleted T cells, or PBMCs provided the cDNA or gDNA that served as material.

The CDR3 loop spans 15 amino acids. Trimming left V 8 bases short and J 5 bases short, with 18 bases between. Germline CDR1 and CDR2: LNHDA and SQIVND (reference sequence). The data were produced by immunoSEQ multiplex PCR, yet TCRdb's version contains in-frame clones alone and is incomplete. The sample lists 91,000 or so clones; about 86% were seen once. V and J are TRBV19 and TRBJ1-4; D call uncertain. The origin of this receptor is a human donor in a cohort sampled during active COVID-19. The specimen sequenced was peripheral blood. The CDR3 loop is CASQPRLAPNEKLFF. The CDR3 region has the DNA TGTGCCAGTCAACCCAGACTGGCTCCAAATGAAAAACTGTTTTTT.